This entry describes one T cell receptor beta chain. Here immunoSEQ multiplex PCR was the method, and the copy in TCRdb shows in-frame clones only, minus some. The sample records roughly 100,000 clones, approximately 84% being singletons. The sample belongs to a study of T cell responses to AZD1222 COVID-19 vaccine. CDR3 length equals 15 residues. Germline values: CDR1 LGHDT, CDR2 YNNKEL (reference sequence). Trimming cost V 1 base and J 1 base, with 8 bases left between them. The sequenced sample was peripheral blood, obtained on day 0 of AZD1222 vaccination. The TCR originated in an adult in good health. The rearrangement uses TRBV3-1 (or the pseudogene TRBV3-2) and TRBJ1-5; D call uncertain. DNA for the CDR3: TGTGCCAGCAGCCAAGGAACGGAGAGCAATCAGCCCCAGCATTTT. Protein: CASSQGTESNQPQHF.